This TCR beta chain was sequenced during a study of cytomegalovirus exposure and HLA in healthy donors. Study-wide background: Per a later analysis, the approximately 690 first-cohort and 120 validation repertoires shared one platform.

The study, taken as a whole, reports: Reports credit the classifier with highly specific, highly sensitive diagnosis of cytomegalovirus status. Under in vitro conditions, a few CMV-associated chains were confirmed as specific for CMV antigens.

The method was immunoSEQ multiplex PCR; TCRdb's version includes in-frame clones alone and lacks a portion of them. The data contain about 200,000 clones, around 90% of them singletons. There are 15 residues in the CDR3. Germline loops: CDR1 SGHRS, CDR2 YFSETQ. Trimming left V 4 bases short and J 1 base short, with 14 bases between. About this clone: Its antigen is not identified.

Sequenced sample: PBMCs. The receptor comes from a woman aged 18-29 years in good health and CMV-seropositive. The rearrangement uses TRBV5-1 and TRBJ1-2; the D gene is possibly TRBD1 (5 bases). CDR3 in amino acids: CASSLGGGLNYGYTF. CDR3 nucleotide sequence: TGCGCCAGCAGCCTCGGGGGGGGACTTAACTATGGCTACACCTTC. Full variable domain (missing parts from reference TRBV5-1 and TRBJ1-2): KAGVTQTPRYLIKTRGQQVTLSCSPISGHRSVSWYQQTPGQGLQFLFEYFSETQRNKGNFPGRFSGRQFSNSRSEMNVSTLELGDSALYLCASSLGGGLNYGYTFGSGTRLTVV.